The clone carrying this TCR beta chain was picked up many times. Its antigen is undetermined. These data belong to a study of Graves' ophthalmopathy and Graves' hyperthyroidism. The germline CDR1 and CDR2 sequences are SQVTM and ANQGSEA. The CDR3 sequence is 13 residues long. The V and J ends lost 4 bases and 4 bases respectively, with 14 bases between them. The study's findings and limits: Both a roughly 70% sensitivity and an approximately 76% specificity characterized the model's predictions of ophthalmopathy progression. In blood, most expanded thyroid clonotypes above 0.001 frequency were also detected.

Transcripts of RNA were the source for amplifying TCR beta CDR3 regions. An initial RT-PCR round employing HTBI primers preceded a second-round multiplex PCR. TCRdb reprocessed the multiplex PCR reads with MiXCR, giving one entry per CDR3 protein. The sample holds over a million distinct CDR3 sequences, around a third seen once. The specimen sequenced was peripheral blood or thyroid tissue (not recorded which). This rearrangement joins TRBV29-1 to TRBJ2-7; weak D call: TRBD2 (6 bases). The sequence derives from an adult man with Graves' hyperthyroidism. For the CDR3, the DNA is TGCAGCGTTGGGGCAAACGGGGGATACGAGCAGTACTTC. It yields the protein CSVGANGGYEQYF.